This T cell receptor (beta chain) is from a study of blood T cell repertoires in COVID-19. Germline V gives CDR1 SGHRS, CDR2 YFSETQ. Trimming removed 4 bases at V and 2 bases at J, with 16 bases between. The CDR3 is 17 residues long. This table comes from immunoSEQ multiplex PCR, and its TCRdb copy is limited to in-frame clones, with some not included. This sample has just over 90,000 clones, with about 80% found just once. The sequence derives from a human donor in a cohort sampled during active COVID-19. Source material: peripheral blood. The chain has TRBV5-1 and TRBJ2-6; D gene unclear. CDR3 protein: CASSVQVSPPGANVLTF. CDR3 in DNA: TGCGCCAGCAGCGTGCAGGTTTCGCCTCCTGGGGCCAACGTCCTGACTTTC.